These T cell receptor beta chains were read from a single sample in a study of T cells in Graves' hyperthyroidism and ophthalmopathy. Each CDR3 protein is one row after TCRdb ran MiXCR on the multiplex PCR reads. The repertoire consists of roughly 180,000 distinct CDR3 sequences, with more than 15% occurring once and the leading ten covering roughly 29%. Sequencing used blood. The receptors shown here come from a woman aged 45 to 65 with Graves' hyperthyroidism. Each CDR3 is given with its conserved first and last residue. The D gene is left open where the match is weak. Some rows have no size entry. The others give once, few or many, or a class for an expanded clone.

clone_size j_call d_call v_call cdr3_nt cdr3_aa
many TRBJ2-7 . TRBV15 TGTGCCACCAGCAGAACAGGGAGCAACGAGCAGTACTTC CATSRTGSNEQYF
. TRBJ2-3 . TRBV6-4 TGTGCCAGCAGAGGTCCGACAGATACGCAGTATTTT CASRGPTDTQYF
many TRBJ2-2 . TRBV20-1 TGCAGTGCTAGCCCCCAGGCTGTCGGGGAGCTGTTTTTT CSASPQAVGELFF
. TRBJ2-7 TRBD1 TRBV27 TGTGCCAGCAGTGCCCTACAGGGGATCTACGAGCAGTACTTC CASSALQGIYEQYF
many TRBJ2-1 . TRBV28 TGTGCCAGCAGTTACCAGACGTCCTACAATGAGCAGTTCTTC CASSYQTSYNEQFF
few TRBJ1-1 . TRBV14 TGTGCCAGCAGCCAAGATTGGGGGGCTACGAACACTGAAGCTTTCTTT CASSQDWGATNTEAFF
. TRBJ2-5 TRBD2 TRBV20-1 TGCAGTGCTAGAGTCGGGACTAGCGGGGCCGAAGAGACCCAGTACTTC CSARVGTSGAEETQYF
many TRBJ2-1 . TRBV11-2 TGTGCCAGCAGCTCTACTACAGGGTTTCGCAATGAGCAGTTCTTC CASSSTTGFRNEQFF
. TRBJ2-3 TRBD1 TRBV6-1 TGTGCCAGCAGTGAAGGAGGGACAGGGGGCACAGATACGCAGTATTTT CASSEGGTGGTDTQYF
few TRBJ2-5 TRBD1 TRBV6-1 TGTGCCAGCAGTCGCGCTTATGACAGGGCGGAGACCCAGTACTTC CASSRAYDRAETQYF
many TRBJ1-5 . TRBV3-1 TGTGCCAGCAGCCAAGACCTGAATCAGCCCCAGCATTTT CASSQDLNQPQHF
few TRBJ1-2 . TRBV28 TGTGCCAGCAGGACGTATCGGGGGGTAACATATGGCTACACCTTC CASRTYRGVTYGYTF
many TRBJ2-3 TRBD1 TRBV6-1 TGTGCCAGCAGGATCCAGGGGGTTCAGGGAGATACGCAGTATTTT CASRIQGVQGDTQYF
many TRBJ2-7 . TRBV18 TGTGCCAGCTCACCACAATATATCTACGAGCAGTACTTC CASSPQYIYEQYF
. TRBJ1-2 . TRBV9 TGTGCCAGCAGCGTAGGAGTGGCGGGAGGTGGCTACACCTTC CASSVGVAGGGYTF
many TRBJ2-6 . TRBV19 TGTGCCAGTAGCCAACAGGGTCTCGGGGCCAACGTCCTGACTTTC CASSQQGLGANVLTF
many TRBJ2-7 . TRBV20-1 TGCAGTGCTGTCAGCCTCCCGGGAACCGGCTACGAGCAGTACTTC CSAVSLPGTGYEQYF
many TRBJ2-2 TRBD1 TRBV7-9 TGTGCCAGCAGCGTCGGACAGGGGAAGGCCGGGGAGCTGTTTTTT CASSVGQGKAGELFF
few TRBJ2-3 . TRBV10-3 TGTGCCATCAGTGAGTCGACGGGGGACCCAGATACGCAGTATTTT CAISESTGDPDTQYF
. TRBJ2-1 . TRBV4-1 TGCGCCAGCAGCCAAGACCCCGGGATAGGGTACAATGAGCAGTTCTTC CASSQDPGIGYNEQFF
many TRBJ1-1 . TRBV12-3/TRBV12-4 TGTGCCAGCGCTTGGGGGGGGGCTGACACTGAAGCTTTCTTT CASAWGGADTEAFF
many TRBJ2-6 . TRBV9 TGTGCCAGCAGCTCCACAGTCCCGGGGGCCAACGTCCTGACTTTC CASSSTVPGANVLTF
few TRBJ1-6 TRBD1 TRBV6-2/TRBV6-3 TGTGCCAGCAGTTACTCGGGACAGGCGTACTCCTATAATTCACCCCTCCACTTT CASSYSGQAYSYNSPLHF
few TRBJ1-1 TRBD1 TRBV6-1 TGTGCCAGCAGTCGCGACAGGGGGTTTCGAATGGGCACTGAAGCTTTCTTT CASSRDRGFRMGTEAFF
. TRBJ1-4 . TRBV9 TGTGCCAGCAGCTATAGGGGTGAACGTACTAATGAAAAACTGTTTTTT CASSYRGERTNEKLFF
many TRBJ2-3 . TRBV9 TGTGCCAGCAGCGTCCTCGACTACACAGATACGCAGTATTTT CASSVLDYTDTQYF
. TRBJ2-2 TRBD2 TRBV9 TGTGCCAGCAGCCCGGGGGGGGATGACGGGGAGCTGTTTTTT CASSPGGDDGELFF
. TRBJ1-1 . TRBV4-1 TGCGCCAGCAGCCTCCTCTCAGCGGGGGGGCACACTGAAGCTTTCTTT CASSLLSAGGHTEAFF
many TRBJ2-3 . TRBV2 TGTGCCAGCAATTCCCAGGGTAGCCGCACAGATACGCAGTATTTT CASNSQGSRTDTQYF
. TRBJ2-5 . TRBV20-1 TGCAGTGCTAGAGATAGAGGGTATTATGGGCAATTTGGAGAGACCCAGTACTTC CSARDRGYYGQFGETQYF
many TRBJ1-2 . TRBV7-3 TGTGCCAGCAGCTTGGGGAGATCCTCGGGGTCTAACTATGGCTACACCTTC CASSLGRSSGSNYGYTF
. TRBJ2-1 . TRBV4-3 TGCGCCAGCAGCCAAGACAGGTCTCGGGGAAACAATGAGCAGTTCTTC CASSQDRSRGNNEQFF
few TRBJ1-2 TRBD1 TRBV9 TGTGCCAGCAGCCCCCGTCGGGGACAGGATACGGCTAACTATGGCTACACCTTC CASSPRRGQDTANYGYTF
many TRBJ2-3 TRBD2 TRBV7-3 TGTGCCAGCAGCCCTGGGACTAACACAGATACGCAGTATTTT CASSPGTNTDTQYF
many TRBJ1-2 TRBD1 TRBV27 TGTGCCAGCAGTTTTACAGGGGGCGCGGCCCTAAATGGCTACACCTTC CASSFTGGAALNGYTF
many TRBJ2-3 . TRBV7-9 TGTGCCAGCAGCGTAGCGGGCACAGATACGCAGTATTTT CASSVAGTDTQYF
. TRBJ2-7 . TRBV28 TGTGCCAGCAGTTCCGATGCGCCCCCCTACGAGCAGTACTTC CASSSDAPPYEQYF
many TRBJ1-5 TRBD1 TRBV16 TGTGCCAGCAGCCATCCAGGGGGTTCTAATCAGCCCCAGCATTTT CASSHPGGSNQPQHF
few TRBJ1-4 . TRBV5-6 TGTGCCAGCAGCTCTCAGGAGGAAAAACTGTTTTTT CASSSQEEKLFF
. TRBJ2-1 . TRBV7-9 TGTGCCAGCAGCTGGGCTAGCGACAGGAATGAGCAGTTCTTC CASSWASDRNEQFF
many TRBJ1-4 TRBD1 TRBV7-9 TGTGCCAGCAGCCAAGGGACAGGGGCTAATGAAAAACTGTTTTTT CASSQGTGANEKLFF
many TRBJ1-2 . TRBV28 TGTGCCAGCAGTTTAAGGGGGGCGCTTGGCTACACCTTC CASSLRGALGYTF
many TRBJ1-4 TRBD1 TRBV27 TGTGCCAGCAGTACCGCTGGACAGGGGAATGAAAAACTGTTTTTT CASSTAGQGNEKLFF
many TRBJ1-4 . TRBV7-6 TGTGCCAGCAGCTTAGCAACTAATGAAAAACTGTTTTTT CASSLATNEKLFF
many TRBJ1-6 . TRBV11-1 TGTGCCAGCAGTCTCATCCCGCGACAGGAAGGTGGTTCACCCCTCCACTTT CASSLIPRQEGGSPLHF
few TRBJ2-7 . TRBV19 TGTGCCAGTAGCGTGACAGGCCCTCGGGAGCAGTACTTC CASSVTGPREQYF
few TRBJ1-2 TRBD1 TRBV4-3 TGCGCCAGCAGCCAAGGGCCAGGGGGGGCGCACTATGGCTACACCTTC CASSQGPGGAHYGYTF